A selection of T cell receptor beta chains follows, all from one sample in a study of blood T cell repertoires in COVID-19. The protocol was immunoSEQ multiplex PCR, while the TCRdb copy is restricted to in-frame clones and leaves out a portion. Of hundreds of thousands of clones in the sample, roughly 83% were seen once. Sequencing was done on a sample of PBMCs or T cells enriched from blood (not recorded which). The source is a woman between 50 and 59 years old who had recovered from COVID-19. The CDR3 runs from the conserved cysteine through the conserved F or W. The order of the fields is D gene, clone size, V gene, J gene, CDR3 protein, CDR3 DNA. The D gene is left open where the match is weak. The listing skips clone size in some rows; elsewhere it reads once, few, many or a size class.

>TRBD2|-|TRBV5-1|TRBJ2-2
CASSLLAGVGTGELFF
TGCGCCAGCAGCTTACTAGCGGGAGTAGGAACCGGGGAGCTGTTTTTT
>-|-|TRBV3-1/TRBV3-2|TRBJ2-7
CASSPPLVGVYEQYF
TGTGCCAGCAGCCCCCCTCTTGTCGGGGTCTACGAGCAGTACTTC
>TRBD1|once|TRBV12-3/TRBV12-4|TRBJ1-2
CASSAGTGRGYTF
TGTGCCAGCAGTGCAGGGACAGGGAGAGGCTACACCTTC
>-|-|TRBV27|TRBJ1-2
CASSPSGRASYGYTF
TGTGCCAGCAGTCCCTCGGGGAGGGCCTCTTATGGCTACACCTTC
>TRBD2|-|TRBV9|TRBJ2-4
CASSVSVAGLAGGPYIQYF
TGTGCCAGCAGCGTATCGGTCGCGGGACTAGCGGGAGGGCCATACATTCAGTACTTC
>-|-|TRBV13|TRBJ1-1
CASSAPATGLTEAFF
TGTGCCAGCAGCGCCCCTGCCACAGGGTTGACTGAAGCTTTCTTT
>-|-|TRBV19|TRBJ1-5
CASSIGSGGYSNQPQHF
TGTGCCAGTAGTATAGGGTCAGGAGGGTATTCTAATCAGCCCCAGCATTTT
>TRBD1|-|TRBV28|TRBJ1-2
CASGTGGYGYTF
TGTGCCAGCGGGACAGGAGGCTATGGCTACACCTTC
>TRBD1|-|TRBV3-1/TRBV3-2|TRBJ1-2
CASSLRTSDRGGGYTF
TGTGCCAGCAGCCTACGGACCTCAGACAGGGGAGGAGGCTACACCTTC
>-|few|TRBV7-9|TRBJ2-3
CASSSRRTGTDTQYF
TGTGCCAGCAGCTCACGTCGGACAGGCACAGATACGCAGTATTTT
>TRBD1|-|TRBV28|TRBJ1-3
CASSSPLGQGRNTIYF
TGTGCCAGCAGTTCTCCATTGGGACAGGGGAGAAACACCATATATTTT
>TRBD2|-|TRBV5-4|TRBJ2-3
CASSLGQGGRTDTQYF
TGTGCCAGCAGCTTGGGCCAGGGAGGGAGGACAGATACGCAGTATTTT
>-|-|TRBV7-3|TRBJ2-3
CASSSRTGSTDTQYF
TGTGCCAGCAGCTCCCGGACTGGTAGCACAGATACGCAGTATTTT
>-|once|TRBV4-3|TRBJ2-5
CASSQGLTDSQETQYF
TGCGCCAGCAGCCAAGGTCTAACAGATTCCCAAGAGACCCAGTACTTC
>-|-|TRBV28|TRBJ2-7
CASSLRGLASLYYEQYF
TGTGCCAGCAGTCTACGTGGTCTAGCGAGCCTGTACTACGAGCAGTACTTC
>TRBD1|-|TRBV5-6|TRBJ1-1
CASSYGQGAWAFF
TGTGCCAGCAGCTATGGACAGGGCGCTTGGGCTTTCTTT
>-|-|TRBV7-8|TRBJ2-1
CASSLMELYNEQFF
TGTGCCAGCAGCTTAATGGAGTTGTACAATGAGCAGTTCTTC
>TRBD1|-|TRBV30|TRBJ2-5
CAWSRGTQETQYF
TGTGCCTGGAGCAGGGGGACCCAAGAGACCCAGTACTTC
>-|once|TRBV19|TRBJ1-4
CASSDPGRFEKLFF
TGTGCCAGTAGCGATCCTGGCAGGTTCGAAAAACTGTTTTTT
>-|-|TRBV30|TRBJ1-1
CAWSRTLAAEAFF
TGTGCCTGGAGTCGGACATTGGCAGCTGAAGCTTTCTTT
>-|few|TRBV30|TRBJ2-7
CAWSYRAGEQYF
TGTGCCTGGAGCTACAGGGCTGGCGAGCAGTACTTC
>TRBD1|-|TRBV19|TRBJ1-4
CASKGDRQSPSVEKLFF
TGTGCCAGTAAAGGGGACAGACAGAGCCCGTCTGTTGAAAAACTGTTTTTT
>TRBD1|-|TRBV19|TRBJ1-2
CASSIEKGAGYTF
TGTGCCAGTAGTATAGAGAAGGGGGCTGGCTACACCTTC